What follows describes a single T cell receptor (beta chain). No antigen is known for it. At one boundary the junction diverges from the germline segment, which might be a read error. Using immunoSEQ multiplex PCR, the repertoire was profiled, and TCRdb retains in-frame clones only, with some absent. The sample records over 130,000 clones, 92% being singletons. The sample comes from a study of T cell responses to AZD1222 COVID-19 vaccine. CDR3 length equals 11 residues. The study's findings and limits: Dominant CD4 TCR responses targeted spike regions 160-218 and 743-854.

V and J are TRBV12-3 or TRBV12-4 and TRBJ2-5; D is uncertain. The sequenced sample was peripheral blood, obtained 28 days after the second AZD1222 dose. This TCR derives from an adult who received the AZD1222 COVID-19 vaccine. CDR3 sequence: CASRLEETQYF. DNA of the CDR3: TGTGCCAGCAGATTAGAAGAGACCCAGTACTTC.